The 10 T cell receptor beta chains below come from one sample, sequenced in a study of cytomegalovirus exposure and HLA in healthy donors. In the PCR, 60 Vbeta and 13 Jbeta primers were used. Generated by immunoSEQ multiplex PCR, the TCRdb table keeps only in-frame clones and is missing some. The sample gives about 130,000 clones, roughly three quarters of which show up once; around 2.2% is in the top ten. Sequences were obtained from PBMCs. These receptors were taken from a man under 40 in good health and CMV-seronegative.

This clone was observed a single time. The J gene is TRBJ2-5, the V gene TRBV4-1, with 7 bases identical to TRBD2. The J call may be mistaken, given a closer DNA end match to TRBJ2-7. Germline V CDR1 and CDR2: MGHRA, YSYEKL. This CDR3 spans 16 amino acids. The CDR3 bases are TGCGCCAGCAGCCAGGTTAGCGGGCCTATCTCCTACGAGCAGTACTTC. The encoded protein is CASSQVSGPISYEQYF.

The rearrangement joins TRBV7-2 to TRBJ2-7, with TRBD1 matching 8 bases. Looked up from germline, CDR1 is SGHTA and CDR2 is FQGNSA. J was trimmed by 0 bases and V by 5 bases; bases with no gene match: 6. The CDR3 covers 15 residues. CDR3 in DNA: TGTGCCAGCAGCGGGGGGACAGGAAGCTCCTACGAGCAGTACTTC. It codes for CASSGGTGSSYEQYF.

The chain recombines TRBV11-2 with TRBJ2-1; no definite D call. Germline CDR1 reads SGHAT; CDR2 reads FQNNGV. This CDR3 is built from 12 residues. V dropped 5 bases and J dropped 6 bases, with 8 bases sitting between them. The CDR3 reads CASSTYINEQFF. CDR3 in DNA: TGTGCCAGCAGCACCTATATCAATGAGCAGTTCTTC.

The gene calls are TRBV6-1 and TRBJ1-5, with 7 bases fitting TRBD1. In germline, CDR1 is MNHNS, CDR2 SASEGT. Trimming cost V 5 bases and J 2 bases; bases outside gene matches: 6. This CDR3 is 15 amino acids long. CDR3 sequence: CASSNRGAGNQPQHF. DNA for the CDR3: TGTGCCAGCAGTAACAGGGGCGCAGGCAATCAGCCCCAGCATTTT.

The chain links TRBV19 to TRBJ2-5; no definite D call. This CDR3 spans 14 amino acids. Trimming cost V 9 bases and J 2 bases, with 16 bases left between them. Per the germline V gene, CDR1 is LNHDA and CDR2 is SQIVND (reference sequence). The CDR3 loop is CASRRHGFQETQYF. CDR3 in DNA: TGTGCCAGCAGGCGACATGGGTTTCAAGAGACCCAGTACTTC.

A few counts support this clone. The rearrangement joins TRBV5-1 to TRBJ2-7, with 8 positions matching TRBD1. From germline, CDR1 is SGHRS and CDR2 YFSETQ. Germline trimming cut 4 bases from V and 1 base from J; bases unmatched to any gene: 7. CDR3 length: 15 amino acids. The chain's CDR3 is CASSDDRGNSYEQYF. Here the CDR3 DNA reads TGCGCCAGCAGCGACGACAGGGGAAATTCCTACGAGCAGTACTTC.

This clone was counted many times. The CDR3 region is CASSSGLALAGELFF. CDR3 sequence (DNA): TGTGCCAGCAGTTCGGGACTAGCGCTAGCCGGGGAGCTGTTTTTT. The gene calls are TRBV6-6 and TRBJ2-2; 10 bases map to TRBD2. From germline, CDR1 is MNHNY and CDR2 SVGAGI (reference sequence). This CDR3 comprises 15 residues. The J segment lost 6 bases and the V segment lost 4 bases, leaving 5 bases of the junction unmatched.

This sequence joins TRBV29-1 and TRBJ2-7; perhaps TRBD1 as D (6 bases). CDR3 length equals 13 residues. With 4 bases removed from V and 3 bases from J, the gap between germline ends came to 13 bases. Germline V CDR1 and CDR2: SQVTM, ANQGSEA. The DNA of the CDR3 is TGCAGCGTTGCAGGGTGGGGACACTACGAGCAGTACTTC. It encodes CSVAGWGHYEQYF.

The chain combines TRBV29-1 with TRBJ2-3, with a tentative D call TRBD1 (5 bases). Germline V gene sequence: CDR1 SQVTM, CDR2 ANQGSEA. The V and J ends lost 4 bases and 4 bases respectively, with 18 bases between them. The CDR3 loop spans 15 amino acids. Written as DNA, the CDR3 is TGCAGCGTTGGAGGAGTAGGCAGGGCCCCAGATACGCAGTATTTT. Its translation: CSVGGVGRAPDTQYF.

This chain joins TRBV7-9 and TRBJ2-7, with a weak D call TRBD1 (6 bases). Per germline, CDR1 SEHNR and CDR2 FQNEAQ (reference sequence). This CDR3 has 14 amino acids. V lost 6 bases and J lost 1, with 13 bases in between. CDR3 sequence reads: CASSLAGQSYEQYF. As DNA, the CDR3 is TGTGCCAGCAGTTTGGCCGGACAGTCCTACGAGCAGTACTTC.